Presented here are 16 T cell receptor beta chains from one specimen sequenced in a study of blood T cell repertoires in COVID-19 (dated by TCRdb to the early 2020s). The receptor library was made with the immunoSEQ multiplex PCR assay. As stored in TCRdb, this immuneACCESS dataset retains in-frame rearrangements with V and J assigned. A fraction of the clones does not appear; measured against another copy, unresolved V genes explain less than half of the discrepancy, and the remainder lacks a known reason. A total of some 530,000 clones appear in this sample, around 85% of them only once. The leading ten clones occupy approximately 3.2% of the sample. The sample consisted of peripheral blood. These receptor sequences come from a human donor in a cohort sampled during active COVID-19.

This clone has more than one count but fewer than ten. The chain employs TRBV19 and TRBJ1-1; D ambiguous. Germline-derived CDR1 and CDR2 are LNHDA and SQIVND (reference sequence). The ends were cut back, 6 bases at V and 1 base at J, with 12 bases in the middle. The CDR3 has 14 residues. Here the CDR3 DNA reads TGTGCCAGTAGCCTCGGAGGATCGAACACTGAAGCTTTCTTT. Protein: CASSLGGSNTEAFF.

The chain uses TRBV19 and TRBJ1-4; 7 bases line up with TRBD1. After removal of 5 bases from V and 3 bases from J, the junction contained 9 bases not matched to a gene. The CDR3 runs 16 residues. CDR1 LNHDA and CDR2 SQIVND come from the germline V gene (reference sequence). CDR3 nucleotide sequence: TGTGCCAGTAGTTTCCCTACAGGGGATTCTAATGAAAAACTGTTTTTT. Translated, it gives CASSFPTGDSNEKLFF.

This clone was picked up a small number of times. The CDR3: CASSTVLSNQPQHF. For the CDR3, the DNA is TGTGCCAGCTCAACGGTACTGAGCAATCAGCCCCAGCATTTT. The rearrangement links TRBV18 to TRBJ1-5; D uncertain. The CDR3 covers 14 residues. Trimming shortened V by 5 bases and J by 1 base, and 9 bases separated the two germline ends. Looked up from germline, CDR1 is KGHSH and CDR2 is LQKENI.

The chain joins TRBV10-3 to TRBJ2-1; possibly TRBD2 for D (6 bases). V was clipped by 7 bases and J by 0 bases, with 10 bases between them. Germline loops: CDR1 ENHRY, CDR2 SYGVKD. The CDR3 length is 14 residues. The CDR3 coding sequence is TGTGCCATCAAGCCAGCGGGCTCCTACAATGAGCAGTTCTTC. It is translated as CAIKPAGSYNEQFF.

V and J are TRBV11-3 and TRBJ1-3, with 7 positions matching TRBD1. Losses at the gene ends were 2 bases for V and 2 bases for J; bases not matched to a gene: 6. The CDR3 runs to 16 residues. CDR1 SGHNT and CDR2 YENEEA come from the germline V gene. The CDR3 bases are TGTGCCAGCAGCTTATCCGGACAGGAGCCTGGAAACACCATATATTTT. It translates to CASSLSGQEPGNTIYF.

As for this clone: Additional DNA sequences in this sample encode the identical CDR3. The V call is TRBV19, the J call TRBJ1-5; 8 bases are a match to TRBD1. Germline V lookup: CDR1 LNHDA, CDR2 SQIVND (reference sequence). The V segment lost 4 bases and the J segment 3 bases; nucleotides outside the gene matches: 8. The CDR3 loop spans 16 amino acids. The CDR3 reads CASSTTGTGVNQPQHF. CDR3 bases: TGTGCCAGTAGTACAACCGGGACAGGAGTCAATCAGCCCCAGCATTTT.

CDR3 sequence (DNA): TGTGCCAGCAGCTTACAGGTTATGAACACTGAAGCTTTCTTT. Its translation: CASSLQVMNTEAFF. V gene TRBV7-9 combines with J gene TRBJ1-1; D not certain. CDR3 length: 14 residues. V shed 2 bases and J shed 0 bases, with 7 bases lying between them. Germline V gene sequence: CDR1 SEHNR, CDR2 FQNEAQ (reference sequence).

V is TRBV5-1 and J is TRBJ1-2; D possibly corresponds to TRBD1 (6 bases). Trimming cost V 3 bases and J 2 bases, with 11 bases left between them. CDR1 is SGHRS, CDR2 YFSETQ, per germline. This CDR3 comprises 14 residues. CDR3 bases: TGCGCCAGCAGCTCCGGGACAAGAAACTATGGCTACACCTTC. Encoded protein: CASSSGTRNYGYTF.

This clone was picked up one time. The chain uses TRBV5-6 and TRBJ1-5; D unclear. The CDR3 contains 12 residues. Germline V gene lookup returns CDR1 SGHDT and CDR2 YYEEEE. V was shortened by 0 bases and J by 9 bases, with 7 bases between the two germline ends. The CDR3 loop reads CASSLGRGPQHF. Here the CDR3 DNA reads TGTGCCAGCAGCTTGGGACGAGGGCCCCAGCATTTT. The full variable domain, rest sourced from reference TRBV5-6 and TRBJ1-5, is DAGVTQSPTHLIKTRGQQVTLRCSPKSGHDTVSWYQQALGQGPQFIFQYYEEEERQRGNFPDRFSGHQFPNYSSELNVNALLLGDSALYLCASSLGRGPQHFGDGTRLSIL.

The sample holds one count of this clone. This chain uses TRBV19 with TRBJ2-3; 8 bases fit TRBD1. The CDR3 totals 15 residues. CDR1 and CDR2 (germline): LNHDA, SQIVND (reference sequence). The J segment lost 1 base and the V segment lost 6 bases, leaving 6 bases of the junction unmatched. The DNA of the CDR3 is TGTGCCAGTAGGACAGGGGCGATAGGCACAGATACGCAGTATTTT. Amino acid sequence: CASRTGAIGTDTQYF.

The count of this clone is one. The gene calls are TRBV6-5 and TRBJ2-5, with 7 bases identical to TRBD2. Trimming cost V 0 bases and J 5 bases; bases outside gene matches: 6. The CDR3 has 15 amino acids. Germline V gene data show CDR1 as MNHEY and CDR2 as SVGAGI. In DNA form, the CDR3 reads TGTGCCAGCAGTTACTCGACTAGCCGCTTTGAGACCCAGTACTTC. Translating it yields CASSYSTSRFETQYF.

The chain is built from TRBV28 and TRBJ2-1; TRBD1 matches at 10 bases. The CDR3 runs 15 residues. V trimming: 5 bases; J trimming: 8 bases; junction bases outside the gene matches: 9. Germline CDR1 is MDHEN and CDR2 is SYDVKM. CDR3 in amino acids: CASSGRDRGVDEQFF. The DNA for the CDR3 is TGTGCCAGCAGTGGCCGGGACAGGGGTGTCGATGAGCAGTTCTTC.

Ten or more counts support this clone. The junction does not match germline at one end; this may be a read error. The V gene is TRBV12-5, the J gene TRBJ2-5, with D possibly being TRBD1 (6 bases). The germline V gene encodes CDR1 LGHNT and CDR2 FRNRAP. The CDR3 contains 14 residues. The CDR3, as DNA: TGTGCTAGTGGTTGGGGACAACCAAGAGAGGCCCAGTACTTC. It translates to CASGWGQPREAQYF.

The chain carries TRBV19 and TRBJ2-5; 10 nucleotides agree with TRBD1. The V gene end was trimmed by 7 bases and the J gene end by 4 bases; junction bases not matched to a gene: 21. Germline CDR1 LNHDA, CDR2 SQIVND (reference sequence). The CDR3 sequence is 19 residues long. CDR3 in amino acids: CASIPGQGRNSVRGETQYF. The CDR3 DNA is TGTGCCAGTATCCCGGGACAGGGGCGTAATAGCGTGAGGGGAGAGACCCAGTACTTC.

This clone was seen once. This chain uses TRBV19 with TRBJ1-5, with 10 positions matching TRBD1. Germline loops: CDR1 LNHDA, CDR2 SQIVND (reference sequence). This CDR3 comprises 16 residues. With 1 base clipped from V and 2 bases from J, the junction kept 2 bases outside the gene matches. In DNA form, the CDR3 reads TGTGCCAGTAGTATAGGGGACAGGGGCGGCAATCAGCCCCAGCATTTT. Protein: CASSIGDRGGNQPQHF.

The chain employs TRBV30 and TRBJ2-5, with 8 bases fitting TRBD1. From germline, CDR1 is GTSNPN and CDR2 SVGIG (reference sequence). The trim removed 4 bases at V and 2 bases at J, leaving 6 bases unmatched. The CDR3 has 14 amino acids. The CDR3 sequence is CAWNADRGQETQYF. The CDR3 DNA is TGTGCCTGGAACGCCGACAGGGGTCAAGAGACCCAGTACTTC.